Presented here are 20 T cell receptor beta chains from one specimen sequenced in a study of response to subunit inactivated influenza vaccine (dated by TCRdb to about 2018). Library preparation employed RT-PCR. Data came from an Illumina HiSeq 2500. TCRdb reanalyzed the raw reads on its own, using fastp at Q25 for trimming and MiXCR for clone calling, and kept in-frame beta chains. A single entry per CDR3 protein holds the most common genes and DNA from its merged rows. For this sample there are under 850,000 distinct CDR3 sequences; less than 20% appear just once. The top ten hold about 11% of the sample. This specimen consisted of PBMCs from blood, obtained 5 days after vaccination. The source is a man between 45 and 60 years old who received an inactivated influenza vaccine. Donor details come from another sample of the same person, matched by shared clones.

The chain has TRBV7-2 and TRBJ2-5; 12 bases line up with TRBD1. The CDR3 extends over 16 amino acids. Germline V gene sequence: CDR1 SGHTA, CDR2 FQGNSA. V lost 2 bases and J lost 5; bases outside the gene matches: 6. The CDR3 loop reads CASSLWDRGRLETQYF. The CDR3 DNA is TGTGCCAGCAGCTTATGGGACAGGGGGCGGTTGGAGACCCAGTACTTC.

As DNA, the CDR3 is TGCGCCAGCAGCGATGACTCCTATAATTCACCCCTCCACTTT. It codes for CASSDDSYNSPLHF. The V call is TRBV5-1, the J call TRBJ1-6; D unresolved. The length of the CDR3 is 14 residues. Germline V gives CDR1 SGHRS, CDR2 YFSETQ. Trimming stripped 4 bases from V and 0 bases from J, with 5 bases between.

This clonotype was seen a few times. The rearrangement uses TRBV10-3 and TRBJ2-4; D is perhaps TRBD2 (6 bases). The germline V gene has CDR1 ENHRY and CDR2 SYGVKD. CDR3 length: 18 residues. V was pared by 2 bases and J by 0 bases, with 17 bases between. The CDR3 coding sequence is TGTGCCATCAGTGAGGGGGCGGGGAACTACTTAGCCAAAAACATTCAGTACTTC. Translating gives CAISEGAGNYLAKNIQYF.

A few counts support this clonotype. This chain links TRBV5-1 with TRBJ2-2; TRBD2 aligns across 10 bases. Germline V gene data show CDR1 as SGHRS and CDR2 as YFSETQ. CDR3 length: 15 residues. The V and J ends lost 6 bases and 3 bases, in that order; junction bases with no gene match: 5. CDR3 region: CASTRLAGDTGELFF. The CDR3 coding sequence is TGCGCCAGCACTCGGCTAGCGGGAGACACCGGGGAGCTGTTTTTT.

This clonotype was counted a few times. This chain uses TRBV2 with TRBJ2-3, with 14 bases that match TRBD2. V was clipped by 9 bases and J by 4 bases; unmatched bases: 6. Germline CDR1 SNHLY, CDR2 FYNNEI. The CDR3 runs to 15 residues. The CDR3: CASKGTSGSPDTQYF. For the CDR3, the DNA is TGTGCCAGTAAAGGGACTAGCGGGAGCCCAGATACGCAGTATTTT.

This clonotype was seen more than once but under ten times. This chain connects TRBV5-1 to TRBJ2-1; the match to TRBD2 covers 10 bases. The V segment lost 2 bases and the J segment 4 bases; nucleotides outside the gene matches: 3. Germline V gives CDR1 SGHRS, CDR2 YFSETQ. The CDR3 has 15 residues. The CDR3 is CASSFGTSDYNEQFF. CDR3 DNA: TGCGCCAGCAGCTTTGGGACTAGCGATTACAATGAGCAGTTCTTC.

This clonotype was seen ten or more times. The CDR3: CASTARSGSPLHF. The CDR3, as DNA: TGTGCCAGCACCGCAAGGTCGGGGTCACCCCTCCACTTT. V usage is TRBV12-3 or TRBV12-4 and J usage is TRBJ1-6; D gene ambiguous. V lost 7 bases and J 10 bases, leaving 14 bases between the germline ends. CDR3 length: 13 residues.

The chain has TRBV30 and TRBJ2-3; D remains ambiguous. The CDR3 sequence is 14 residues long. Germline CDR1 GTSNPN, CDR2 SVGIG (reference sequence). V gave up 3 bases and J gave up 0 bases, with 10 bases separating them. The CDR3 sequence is CAWSYTASTDTQYF. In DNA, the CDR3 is TGTGCCTGGAGCTACACAGCCAGCACAGATACGCAGTATTTT.

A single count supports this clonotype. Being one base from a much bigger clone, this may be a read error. This CDR3 is CSVEFGDTAKNIRYF. The CDR3 nucleotides are TGCAGCGTTGAGTTTGGGGACACTGCCAAAAACATTCGGTACTTC. The chain carries TRBV29-1 and TRBJ2-4, with a tentative D call TRBD1 (6 bases). This CDR3 contains 15 residues. Per the germline V gene, CDR1 is SQVTM and CDR2 is ANQGSEA.

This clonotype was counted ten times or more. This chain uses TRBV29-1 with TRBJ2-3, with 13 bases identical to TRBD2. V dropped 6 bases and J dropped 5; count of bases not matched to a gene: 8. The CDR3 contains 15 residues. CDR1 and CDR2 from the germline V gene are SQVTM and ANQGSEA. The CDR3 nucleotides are TGCAGCGTCTCAACCCGACTAGCGGGGGGAGATACGCAGTATTTT. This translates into CSVSTRLAGGDTQYF.

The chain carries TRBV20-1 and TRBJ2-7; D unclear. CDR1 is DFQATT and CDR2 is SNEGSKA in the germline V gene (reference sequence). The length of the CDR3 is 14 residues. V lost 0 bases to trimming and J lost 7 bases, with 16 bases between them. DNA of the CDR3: TGCAGTGCTAGAGATTGGGCAGTTACTCCTGAGCAGTACTTC. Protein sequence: CSARDWAVTPEQYF.

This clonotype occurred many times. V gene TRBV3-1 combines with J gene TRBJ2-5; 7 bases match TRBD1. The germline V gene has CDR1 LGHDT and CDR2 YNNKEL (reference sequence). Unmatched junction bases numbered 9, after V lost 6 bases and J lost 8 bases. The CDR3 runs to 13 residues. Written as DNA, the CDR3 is TGTGCCAGCAGTCGGGACAGCTTGTACACCCAGTACTTC. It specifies CASSRDSLYTQYF.

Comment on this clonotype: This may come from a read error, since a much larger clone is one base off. The DNA of the CDR3 is TGCGCCAGCAGCTTGACGGAATTGAGTGGCTACTCCTTC. Translated, it gives CASSLTELSGYSF. V usage is TRBV5-1 and J usage is TRBJ1-2; no firm D call. This CDR3 is built from 13 residues. Germline V gene sequence: CDR1 SGHRS, CDR2 YFSETQ. The complete variable domain, with remaining parts taken from reference TRBV5-1 and TRBJ1-2, reads KAGVTQTPRYLIKTRGQQVTLSCSPISGHRSVSWYQQTPGQGLQFLFEYFSETQRNKGNFPGRFSGRQFSNSRSEMNVSTLELGDSALYLCASSLTELSGYSFGSGTRLTVV.

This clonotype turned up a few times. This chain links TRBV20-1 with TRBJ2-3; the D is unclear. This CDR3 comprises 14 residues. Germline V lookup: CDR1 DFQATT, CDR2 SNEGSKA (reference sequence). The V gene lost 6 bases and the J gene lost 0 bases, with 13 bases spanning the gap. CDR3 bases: TGCAGTGCCCCGCCTCCACTTAGCACAGATACGCAGTATTTT. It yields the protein CSAPPPLSTDTQYF.

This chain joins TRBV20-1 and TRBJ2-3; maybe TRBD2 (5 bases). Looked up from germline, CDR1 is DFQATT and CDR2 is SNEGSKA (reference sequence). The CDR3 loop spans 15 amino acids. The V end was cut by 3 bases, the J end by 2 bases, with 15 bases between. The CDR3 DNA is TGCAGTGCTAGGCCAGGACTTTTATTCACAGATACGCAGTATTTT. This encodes CSARPGLLFTDTQYF.

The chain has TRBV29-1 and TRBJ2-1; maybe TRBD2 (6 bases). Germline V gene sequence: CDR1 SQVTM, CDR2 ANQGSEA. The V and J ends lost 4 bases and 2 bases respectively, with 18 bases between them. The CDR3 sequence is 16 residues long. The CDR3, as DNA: TGCAGCGTTGGCTCGCTGCCGGGAGTCCCCTACAATGAGCAGTTCTTC. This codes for CSVGSLPGVPYNEQFF.

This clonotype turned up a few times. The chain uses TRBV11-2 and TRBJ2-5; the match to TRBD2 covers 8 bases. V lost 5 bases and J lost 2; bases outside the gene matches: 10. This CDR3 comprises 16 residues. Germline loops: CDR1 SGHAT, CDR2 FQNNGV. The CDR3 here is CASSPRPSGGQETQYF. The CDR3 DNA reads TGTGCCAGCAGCCCCCGGCCCTCGGGAGGGCAAGAGACCCAGTACTTC.

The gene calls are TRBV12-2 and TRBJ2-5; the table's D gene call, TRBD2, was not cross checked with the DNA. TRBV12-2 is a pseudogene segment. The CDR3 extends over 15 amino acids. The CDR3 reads CASRSCSGGRETQYF. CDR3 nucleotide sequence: TGTGCAAGTCGCTCATGTAGCGGGGGTCGGGAGACCCAGTACTTC.

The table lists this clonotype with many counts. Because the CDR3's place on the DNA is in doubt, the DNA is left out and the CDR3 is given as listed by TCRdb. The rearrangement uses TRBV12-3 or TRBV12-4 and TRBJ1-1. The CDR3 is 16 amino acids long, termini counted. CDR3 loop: CASSSSSNWRTSEAFF.

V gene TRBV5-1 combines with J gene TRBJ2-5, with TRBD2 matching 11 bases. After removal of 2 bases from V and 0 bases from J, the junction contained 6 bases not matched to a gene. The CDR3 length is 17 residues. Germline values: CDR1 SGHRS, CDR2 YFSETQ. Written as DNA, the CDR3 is TGCGCCAGCAGCTTTACTAGCGGGAGAGAGTACCAAGAGACCCAGTACTTC. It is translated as CASSFTSGREYQETQYF.